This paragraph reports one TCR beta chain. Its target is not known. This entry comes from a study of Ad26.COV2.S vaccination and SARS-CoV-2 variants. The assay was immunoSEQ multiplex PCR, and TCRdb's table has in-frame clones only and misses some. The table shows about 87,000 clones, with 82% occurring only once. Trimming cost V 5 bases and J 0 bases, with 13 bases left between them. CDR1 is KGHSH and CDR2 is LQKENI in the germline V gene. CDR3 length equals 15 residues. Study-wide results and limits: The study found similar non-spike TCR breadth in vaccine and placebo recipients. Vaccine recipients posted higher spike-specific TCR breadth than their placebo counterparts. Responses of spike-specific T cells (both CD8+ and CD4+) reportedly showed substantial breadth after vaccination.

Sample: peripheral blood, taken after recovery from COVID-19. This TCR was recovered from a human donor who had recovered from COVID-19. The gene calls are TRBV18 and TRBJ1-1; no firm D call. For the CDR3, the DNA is TGTGCCAGCTCAGCCACAGCGATAATGAACACTGAAGCTTTCTTT. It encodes CASSATAIMNTEAFF.